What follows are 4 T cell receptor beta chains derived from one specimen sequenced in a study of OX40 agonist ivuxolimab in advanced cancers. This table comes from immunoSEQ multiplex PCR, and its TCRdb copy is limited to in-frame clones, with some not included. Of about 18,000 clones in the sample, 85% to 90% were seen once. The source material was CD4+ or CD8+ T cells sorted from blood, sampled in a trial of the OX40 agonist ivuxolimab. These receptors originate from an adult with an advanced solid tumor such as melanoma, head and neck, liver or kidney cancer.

CDR3 sequence (DNA): TGTGCCTGGACCGCTAAAACAGGTTTCACTGAAGCTTTCTTT. It yields the protein CAWTAKTGFTEAFF. The J gene is TRBJ1-1, the V gene TRBV30, with D possibly TRBD1 on 5 matching bases. Trimming removed 4 bases at V and 4 bases at J, with 16 bases between. Germline lookup yields CDR1 GTSNPN and CDR2 SVGIG (reference sequence). The CDR3 covers 14 residues.

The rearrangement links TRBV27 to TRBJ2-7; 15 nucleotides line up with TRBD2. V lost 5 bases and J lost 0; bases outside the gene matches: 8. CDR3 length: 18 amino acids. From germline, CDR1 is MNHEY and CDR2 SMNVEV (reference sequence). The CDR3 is CASSPGLAGGDSSYEQYF. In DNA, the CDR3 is TGTGCCAGCAGTCCGGGACTAGCGGGAGGCGATAGCTCCTACGAGCAGTACTTC.

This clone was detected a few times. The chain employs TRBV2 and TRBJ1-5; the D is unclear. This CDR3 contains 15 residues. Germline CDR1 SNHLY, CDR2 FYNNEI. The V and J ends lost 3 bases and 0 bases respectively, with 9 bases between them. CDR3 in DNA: TGTGCCAGCAGTGACACAACTTATAGCAATCAGCCCCAGCATTTT. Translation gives CASSDTTYSNQPQHF. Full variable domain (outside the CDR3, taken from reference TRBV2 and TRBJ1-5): EPEVTQTPSHQVTQMGQEVILRCVPISNHLYFYWYRQILGQKVEFLVSFYNNEISEKSEIFDDQFSVERPDGSNFTLKIRSTKLEDSAMYFCASSDTTYSNQPQHFGDGTRLSIL.

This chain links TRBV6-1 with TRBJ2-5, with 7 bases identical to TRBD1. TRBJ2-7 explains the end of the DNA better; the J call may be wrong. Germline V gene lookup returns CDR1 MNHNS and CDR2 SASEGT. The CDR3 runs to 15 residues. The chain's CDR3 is CASSEAGDSSYEQYF. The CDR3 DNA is TGTGCCAGCAGTGAAGCGGGGGACAGCTCCTACGAGCAGTACTTC.